What follows are 13 T cell receptor beta chains derived from one specimen sequenced in a study of regulatory T cells in long-lasting Graves disease. TCR beta libraries were built with iRepertoire HTBI primers and Arm-PCR of CDR3 regions. TCRdb called the multiplex PCR reads again in MiXCR, with one record for every CDR3 protein. The sample consists of roughly 510,000 distinct CDR3 sequences, about 16% of them appearing once. As for time point: newly diagnosed GD, antithyroid drugs for less than 3 months. Preparation of the TCR library used RNA extracted from PBMCs. This sample also appeared in a second study, on T cells in Graves' hyperthyroidism and ophthalmopathy.

This material consisted of peripheral blood mononuclear cells (PBMCs), taken at new diagnosis, from a patient treated with antithyroid drugs. The receptors shown here come from a man between 18 and 29 years old with Graves disease.

This chain joins TRBV9 and TRBJ2-7; 13 bases align to TRBD2. Trimming took 4 bases from V and 5 from J; bases not matched to a gene: 6. The CDR3 has 15 residues. The V gene's germline CDR1 is SGDLS and CDR2 YYNGEE. This CDR3 is CASSSGLAGAHEQYF. CDR3 nucleotides: TGTGCCAGCAGCTCCGGACTAGCGGGAGCCCACGAGCAGTACTTC.

This clonotype was picked up many times. This rearrangement joins TRBV2 to TRBJ2-3; 10 bases agree with TRBD2. Germline CDR1 SNHLY, CDR2 FYNNEI. CDR3 length equals 16 residues. Trimming at V came to 1 base and at J to 2 bases, leaving 3 bases not matched to a gene. The CDR3 bases are TGTGCCAGCAGTGAAGGACTAGCGGGCTTCACAGATACGCAGTATTTT. Translation gives CASSEGLAGFTDTQYF. The full variable domain, completed using reference TRBV2 and TRBJ2-3, is EPEVTQTPSHQVTQMGQEVILRCVPISNHLYFYWYRQILGQKVEFLVSFYNNEISEKSEIFDDQFSVERPDGSNFTLKIRSTKLEDSAMYFCASSEGLAGFTDTQYFGPGTRLTVL.

Of note for this clonotype: Since the CDR3 does not end with the conserved phenylalanine or tryptophan, this likely comes from a read error. The rearrangement links TRBV20-1 to TRBJ2-2; no clear D. The CDR3 is 16 amino acids. The V gene's germline CDR1 is DFQATT and CDR2 SNEGSKA (reference sequence). The V and J ends lost 0 bases and 1 base respectively, with 12 bases between them. CDR3 sequence reads: CSARDRNQQNTGELFL. The CDR3 coding sequence is TGCAGTGCTAGAGATCGCAACCAACAGAACACCGGGGAGCTGTTTCTT.

This clonotype was seen a few times. This chain connects TRBV4-1 to TRBJ2-1; 8 bases match TRBD2. The CDR3 is 15 amino acids. CDR1 is MGHRA, CDR2 YSYEKL, per germline. V lost 8 bases, J lost 6 bases, and 12 bases stayed unmatched. The chain's CDR3 is CASRATGRAGNEQFF. Here the CDR3 DNA reads TGCGCCAGCCGCGCCACCGGGAGGGCGGGCAATGAGCAGTTCTTC.

This chain joins TRBV27 and TRBJ2-7; the D is unclear. The germline V and J ends were trimmed by 8 bases and 4 bases, with 18 bases remaining between them. CDR1 is MNHEY, CDR2 SMNVEV, per germline (reference sequence). The CDR3 is 14 residues long. The chain's CDR3 is CASGPLSREYEQYF. For the CDR3, the DNA is TGTGCCAGCGGTCCCCTTAGCAGAGAGTACGAGCAGTACTTC.

This chain links TRBV27 with TRBJ2-7; no clear D. V gave up 1 base and J gave up 3 bases, with 10 bases separating them. Germline V gene lookup returns CDR1 MNHEY and CDR2 SMNVEV (reference sequence). There are 14 residues in the CDR3. Here the CDR3 DNA reads TGTGCCAGCAGTTTATTCCCGTCCAGCTACGAGCAGTACTTC. It codes for CASSLFPSSYEQYF.

This clonotype occurred many times. The CDR3 nucleotides are TGCGCCAGCAGTATGAACGCGGGACAGTTAGGGAACACCGGGGAGCTGTTTTTT. Amino acids: CASSMNAGQLGNTGELFF. V gene TRBV5-1 combines with J gene TRBJ2-2; a possible D gene is TRBD1 (7 bases). CDR1 SGHRS and CDR2 YFSETQ come from the germline V gene. The CDR3 sequence is 18 residues long. V lost 5 bases, J lost 1 base, and 21 bases lay in between.

This clonotype was recorded many times. The genes are TRBV19 and TRBJ2-6, with D unresolved. Germline CDR1 LNHDA, CDR2 SQIVND (reference sequence). This CDR3 has 14 residues. With 4 bases removed from V and 0 bases from J, the gap between germline ends came to 4 bases. The CDR3 loop reads CASSRSSGANVLTF. The DNA for the CDR3 is TGTGCCAGTAGTAGAAGCTCTGGGGCCAACGTCCTGACTTTC.

This clonotype showed up just a few times. CDR3 sequence: CAWSGWDKQYF. CDR3 nucleotides: TGTGCCTGGAGTGGCTGGGACAAGCAGTATTTT. The rearrangement links TRBV30 to TRBJ2-3; D perhaps matches TRBD1 (6 bases). Germline V lookup: CDR1 GTSNPN, CDR2 SVGIG (reference sequence). V was cut by 1 base and J by 11 bases, with 10 bases left in between. This CDR3 region has 11 residues.

This chain links TRBV10-2 with TRBJ1-2; 9 bases match TRBD1. The germline gives CDR1 WSHSY, CDR2 SAAADI. V gave up 6 bases and J gave up 7 bases; unmatched junction bases: 9. The CDR3 sequence is 14 residues long. CDR3 loop: CASSAGTGPFGYTF. CDR3 in DNA: TGCGCCAGCAGCGCCGGGACAGGGCCGTTTGGCTACACCTTC.

This clonotype showed up just a few times. This sequence joins TRBV11-1 and TRBJ2-3, with 11 bases that match TRBD2. Germline values: CDR1 SGHAT, CDR2 FQDESV (reference sequence). The CDR3 length is 15 residues. The V and J ends lost 6 bases and 1 base, in that order; junction bases with no gene match: 3. This CDR3 is CASSQLAGGTDTQYF. CDR3 nucleotides: TGTGCCAGCAGTCAACTAGCGGGGGGCACAGATACGCAGTATTTT.

V is TRBV15 and J is TRBJ2-3; D not resolved. Trimming took 6 bases from V and 5 from J, leaving 12 bases between them. CDR3 size: 13 residues. The germline V gene has CDR1 LNHNV and CDR2 YYDKDF (reference sequence). As DNA, the CDR3 is TGTGCCACCAGAGATGGCGTAGGAGATACGCAGTATTTT. Translating it yields CATRDGVGDTQYF.

About this clonotype: Germline is not matched at one junction end, which may reflect a read error. The rearrangement uses TRBV27 and TRBJ2-1; D remains unclear. CDR1 and CDR2 from the germline V gene are MNHEY and SMNVEV (reference sequence). The length of the CDR3 is 15 residues. Written as DNA, the CDR3 is TGTGCCAGCAGTTACGGGCGCGGCTCCCACAATGAGCAGTTCTTC. Residues: CASSYGRGSHNEQFF.